This T cell receptor (beta chain) comes out of a study of Ad26.COV2.S vaccination and SARS-CoV-2 variants (dated by TCRdb to the early 2020s). Study-wide context: Donors in the vaccine arm were drawn from COV1001, a multicentre, randomized, double-blind, placebo-controlled phase I-IIa trial testing Ad26.COV2.S in healthy adults. Ad26.COV2.S was given intramuscularly at 5x10^10 or 1x10^11 viral particles, as a single shot or as two shots 56 days apart. Sequencing of the TCRbeta repertoire served to evaluate the specificity and breadth of SARS-CoV-2-reactive T cell receptors following Ad26.COV2.S vaccination. A total of 32 samples were included in the TCR-sequenced set, comprising around 19 Ad26.COV2.S vaccine recipients, 5 placebo recipients and 8 SARS-CoV-2 convalescent individuals. Trial participants were randomized into five groups of five, in which low-dose or high-dose Ad26.COV2.S was given once or twice, or placebo was given on both occasions. Investigators did not know the trial group allocation while performing experiments and assessing outcomes. The research as a whole found: Vaccine and placebo recipients had similar non-spike TCR breadth, a finding consistent with the vaccine containing only spike. Spike-specific TCR breadth was higher in Ad26.COV2.S recipients than in placebo recipients (P = 0.0014). After vaccination, spike-specific CD8+ and CD4+ T cell responses were reported to show substantial breadth. The study was not powered for comparison of responses between vaccine doses or regimens. The authors noted that the TCR breadth and depth analyses may have underestimated total T cell responses.

A few counts support this clone. Its binding antigen is unknown. No base quality information exists; no much larger clone differs at one position. The treatment or condition label on this specimen signifies: around 19 received Ad26.COV2.S at low or high dose, single or two shots; about five received placebo; per-sample allocation not given. For vaccine and placebo recipients, repertoires were sequenced using samples collected on day 63 after the first injection. Cohort 1b enrolled roughly 25 adults aged 18-55 years at a single site in Boston, USA, between 29 July and 7 August 2020. As a vaccine, Ad26.COV2.S was a replication-incompetent adenovirus type 26 vector that expressed a prefusion-stabilized SARS-CoV-2 spike protein derived from the original Wuhan strain. The immunoSEQ Assay was the method used to sequence TCRbeta CDR3 regions. After extraction, genomic DNA underwent amplification by bias-controlled multiplex PCR, followed by high-throughput sequencing. The original pipeline was this. To quantify the absolute abundance of every unique TCRbeta CDR3 region, sequences were collapsed and filtered. T cell fraction was estimated by normalizing TCRbeta template counts to usable DNA, which was measured by amplifying reference genes present in all nucleated cells. Repertoire TCRs were annotated as SARS-CoV-2-specific by exact matching of V gene, CDR3 amino acid sequence and J gene to a known reactive TCR set. The reference SARS-CoV-2 TCR set was derived from MIRA and filtered for enrichment in COVID-19-positive ImmuneCODE repertoires, a step that removed public or cross-reactive TCRs. Based on the MIRA antigens, annotated TCRs were further analysed at the level of specific ORF or position within ORF. Breadth was defined as the number of annotated unique rearrangements divided by the total number of unique productive rearrangements, and depth was defined as the summed frequency of the annotated unique rearrangements. TCR breadth was compared between groups using two-sided Wilcoxon rank-sum tests. Held by TCRdb, this immuneACCESS table contains in-frame sequences only and omits some clones. Under half of the omission traces to an unresolved V gene where checked; the cause of the rest is unknown. V, J and clone size reflect that table, while D and trimming were determined from the DNA. Across this sample there are about 410,000 clones, with 75% to 90% seen only once. Around 3.4% of the sample is taken by the ten largest.

The material sequenced was peripheral blood, taken in a trial of Ad26.COV2.S vaccine versus placebo. This TCR was sampled from a person aged 18-65 years who received the Ad26.COV2.S COVID-19 vaccine or a placebo.

For the CDR3, the sequence is CASTTGTYNSPLHF. The nucleotides are TGTGCCAGCACCACTGGGACCTATAATTCACCCCTCCACTTT. In this chain, TRBV6-6 is recombined with TRBJ1-6; the D gene cannot be resolved reliably. The CDR3 numbers 14 residues from cysteine through phenylalanine. Of all the DNA, just the CDR3 is kept, 42 bases in frame from base 1. The germline V gene (reference sequence) specifies MNHNY as CDR1 and SVGAGI as CDR2. At the junction V is shortened by 7 bases and J by 2 bases, with 9 bases in between.